This is a list of T cell receptor beta chains from one sample in a study of chemoradiotherapy in HPV16-positive cancers. TCRdb keeps only in-frame clones here, not all; method: immunoSEQ multiplex PCR. Found here are about 53,000 clones, roughly 90% of them singletons; the top ten hold around 3.5%. This material consisted of blood, taken from a patient who underwent chemoradiotherapy. These receptors all come from a human donor with HPV-associated anogenital cancer. The CDR3 runs from the conserved cysteine through the conserved F or W. The D gene is left open where the match is weak. Clone size is given for some rows only: seen once, a few or many times, or a class if the clone is expanded.

D gene: NA
CDR3 length: 14
clone size: NA
J gene: TRBJ2-3
V gene: TRBV7-2
CDR3 protein: CASTPGPSADTQYF
CDR3 DNA: TGTGCCAGCACCCCGGGACCCTCAGCAGATACGCAGTATTTT

D gene: TRBD2
CDR3 length: 19
clone size: NA
J gene: TRBJ2-3
V gene: TRBV27
CDR3 protein: CASSLSGLAGVFSTDTQYF
CDR3 DNA: TGTGCCAGCAGTTTATCGGGACTAGCGGGAGTCTTCAGCACAGATACGCAGTATTTT

D gene: NA
CDR3 length: 14
clone size: NA
J gene: TRBJ1-1
V gene: TRBV30
CDR3 protein: CAWRRLAGNTEAFF
CDR3 DNA: TGTGCCTGGAGACGTTTGGCAGGGAACACTGAAGCTTTCTTT

D gene: NA
CDR3 length: 15
clone size: NA
J gene: TRBJ2-2
V gene: TRBV27
CDR3 protein: CASRTLGSRAGELFF
CDR3 DNA: TGTGCCAGCAGAACCCTCGGAAGTAGAGCCGGGGAGCTGTTTTTT

D gene: NA
CDR3 length: 15
clone size: NA
J gene: TRBJ1-5
V gene: TRBV9
CDR3 protein: CASSEGGGLGQPQHF
CDR3 DNA: TGTGCCAGCAGCGAGGGGGGAGGCCTCGGGCAGCCCCAGCATTTT

D gene: NA
CDR3 length: 15
clone size: NA
J gene: TRBJ1-4
V gene: TRBV4-2
CDR3 protein: CASSQDGGSNEKLFF
CDR3 DNA: TGTGCCAGCAGCCAAGATGGAGGGTCTAATGAAAAACTGTTTTTT

D gene: NA
CDR3 length: 16
clone size: NA
J gene: TRBJ2-6
V gene: TRBV4-3
CDR3 protein: CASSPDEGSGANVLTF
CDR3 DNA: TGCGCCAGCAGCCCGGACGAGGGCTCTGGGGCCAACGTCCTGACTTTC

D gene: TRBD2
CDR3 length: 18
clone size: NA
J gene: TRBJ2-7
V gene: TRBV15
CDR3 protein: CATSREGWGTSGSYEQYF
CDR3 DNA: TGTGCCACCAGCAGAGAAGGGTGGGGGACTAGCGGGTCCTACGAGCAGTACTTC

D gene: NA
CDR3 length: 15
clone size: NA
J gene: TRBJ1-2
V gene: TRBV5-1
CDR3 protein: CASSSGTTVNYGYTF
CDR3 DNA: TGCGCCAGCAGCTCCGGGACCACGGTAAACTATGGCTACACCTTC

D gene: NA
CDR3 length: 15
clone size: NA
J gene: TRBJ2-5
V gene: TRBV5-8
CDR3 protein: CASSLEGPWGETQYF
CDR3 DNA: TGTGCCAGCAGCTTGGAGGGTCCTTGGGGAGAGACCCAGTACTTC

D gene: NA
CDR3 length: 14
clone size: NA
J gene: TRBJ1-2
V gene: TRBV4-1
CDR3 protein: CASSQVGGNYGYTF
CDR3 DNA: TGCGCCAGCAGCCAAGTGGGTGGCAACTATGGCTACACCTTC

D gene: TRBD1
CDR3 length: 15
clone size: NA
J gene: TRBJ2-2
V gene: TRBV11-1
CDR3 protein: CASSLQGAGTGELFF
CDR3 DNA: TGTGCCAGCAGCCTACAGGGGGCCGGCACCGGGGAGCTGTTTTTT

D gene: TRBD2
CDR3 length: 15
clone size: few
J gene: TRBJ2-7
V gene: TRBV6-6
CDR3 protein: CASTPSGGLAYEQYF
CDR3 DNA: TGTGCCAGCACCCCGTCGGGGGGGCTGGCCTACGAGCAGTACTTC